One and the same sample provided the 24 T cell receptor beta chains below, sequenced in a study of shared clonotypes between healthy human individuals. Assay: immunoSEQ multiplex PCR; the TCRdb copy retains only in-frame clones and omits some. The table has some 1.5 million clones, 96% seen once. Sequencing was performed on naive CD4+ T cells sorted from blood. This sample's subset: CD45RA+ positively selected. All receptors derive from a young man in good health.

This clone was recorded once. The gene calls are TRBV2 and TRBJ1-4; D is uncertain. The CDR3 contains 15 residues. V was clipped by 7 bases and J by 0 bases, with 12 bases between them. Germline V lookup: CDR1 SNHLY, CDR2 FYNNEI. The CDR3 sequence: CASNTQRATNEKLFF. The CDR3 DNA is TGTGCCAGCAATACGCAACGAGCAACTAATGAAAAACTGTTTTTT. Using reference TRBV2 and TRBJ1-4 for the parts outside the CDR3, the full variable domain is EPEVTQTPSHQVTQMGQEVILRCVPISNHLYFYWYRQILGQKVEFLVSFYNNEISEKSEIFDDQFSVERPDGSNFTLKIRSTKLEDSAMYFCASNTQRATNEKLFFGSGTQLSVL.

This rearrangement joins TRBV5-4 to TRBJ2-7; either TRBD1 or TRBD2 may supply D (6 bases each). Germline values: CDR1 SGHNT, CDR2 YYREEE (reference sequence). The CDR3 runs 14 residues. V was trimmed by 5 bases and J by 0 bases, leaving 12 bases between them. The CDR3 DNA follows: TGTGCCAGCAGTTATCGGGGGCCCTCCTACGAGCAGTACTTC. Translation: CASSYRGPSYEQYF.

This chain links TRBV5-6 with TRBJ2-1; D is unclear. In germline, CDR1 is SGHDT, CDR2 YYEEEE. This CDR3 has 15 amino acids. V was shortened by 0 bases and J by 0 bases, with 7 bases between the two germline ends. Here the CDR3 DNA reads TGTGCCAGCAGCTTGGGGCTCCTCTCCTACAATGAGCAGTTCTTC. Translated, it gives CASSLGLLSYNEQFF.

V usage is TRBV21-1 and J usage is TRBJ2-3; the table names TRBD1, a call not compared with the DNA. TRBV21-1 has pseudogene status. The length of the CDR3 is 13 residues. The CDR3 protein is CASSKAGADTQYF. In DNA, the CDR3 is TGTGCCAGCAGCAAAGCAGGGGCAGATACGCAGTATTTT.

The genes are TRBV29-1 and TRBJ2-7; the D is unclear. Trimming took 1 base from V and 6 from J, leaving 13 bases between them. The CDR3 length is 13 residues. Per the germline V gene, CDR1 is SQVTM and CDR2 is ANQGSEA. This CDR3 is CSVEVRSRGEQYF. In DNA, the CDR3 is TGCAGCGTTGAAGTTAGGTCTCGCGGCGAGCAGTACTTC.

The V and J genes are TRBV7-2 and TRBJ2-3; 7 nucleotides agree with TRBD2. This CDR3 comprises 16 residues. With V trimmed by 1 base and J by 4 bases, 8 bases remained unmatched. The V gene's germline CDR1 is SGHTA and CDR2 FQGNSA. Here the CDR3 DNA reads TGTGCCAGCAGCTTAGTTGCGGGAGCTCCCGCAGATACGCAGTATTTT. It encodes CASSLVAGAPADTQYF.

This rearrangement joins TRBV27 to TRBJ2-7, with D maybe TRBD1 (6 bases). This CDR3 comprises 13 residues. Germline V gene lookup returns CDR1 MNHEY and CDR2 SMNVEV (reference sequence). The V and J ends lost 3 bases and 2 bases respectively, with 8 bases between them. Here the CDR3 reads CASSLNRAYEQYF. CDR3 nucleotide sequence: TGTGCCAGCAGTTTGAACAGGGCCTACGAGCAGTACTTC.

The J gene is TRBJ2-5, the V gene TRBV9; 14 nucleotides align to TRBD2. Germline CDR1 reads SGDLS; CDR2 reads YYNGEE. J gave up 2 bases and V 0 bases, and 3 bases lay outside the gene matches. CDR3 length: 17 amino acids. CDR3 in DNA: TGTGCCAGCAGCGTAGGACTAGCGGGAGGGTTACAAGAGACCCAGTACTTC. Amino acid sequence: CASSVGLAGGLQETQYF.

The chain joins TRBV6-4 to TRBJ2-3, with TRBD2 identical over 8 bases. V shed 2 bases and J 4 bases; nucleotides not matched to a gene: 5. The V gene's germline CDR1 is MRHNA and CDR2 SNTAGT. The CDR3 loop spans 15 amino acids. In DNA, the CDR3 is TGTGCCAGCAGTGACCGGCTAGCGGGCTCAGATACGCAGTATTTT. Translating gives CASSDRLAGSDTQYF.

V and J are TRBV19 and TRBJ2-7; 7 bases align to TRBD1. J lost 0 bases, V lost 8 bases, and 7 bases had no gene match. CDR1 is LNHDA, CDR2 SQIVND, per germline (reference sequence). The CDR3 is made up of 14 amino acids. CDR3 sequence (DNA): TGTGCCAGTCGCATGACAGGGACCTCCTACGAGCAGTACTTC. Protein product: CASRMTGTSYEQYF. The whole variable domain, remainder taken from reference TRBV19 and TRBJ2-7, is DGGITQSPKYLFRKEGQNVTLSCEQNLNHDAMYWYRQDPGQGLRLIYYSQIVNDFQKGDIAEGYSVSREKKESFPLTVTSAQKNPTAFYLCASRMTGTSYEQYFGPGTRLTVT.

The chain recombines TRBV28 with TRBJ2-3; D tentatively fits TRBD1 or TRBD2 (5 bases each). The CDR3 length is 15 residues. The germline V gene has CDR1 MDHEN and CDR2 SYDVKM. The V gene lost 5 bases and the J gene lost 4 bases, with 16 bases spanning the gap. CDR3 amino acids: CASSVPGLIPDTQYF. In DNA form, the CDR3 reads TGTGCCAGCAGTGTCCCGGGGCTGATCCCAGATACGCAGTATTTT.

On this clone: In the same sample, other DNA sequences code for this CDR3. CDR3 nucleotide sequence: TGTGCCAGCAGCGTCAATGAGCAGTTCTTC. Its protein product is CASSVNEQFF. The gene calls are TRBV28 and TRBJ2-1; D not resolved. CDR1 MDHEN and CDR2 SYDVKM come from the germline V gene. The CDR3 is made up of 10 amino acids. Trimming cost V 6 bases and J 6 bases, with 3 bases left between them.

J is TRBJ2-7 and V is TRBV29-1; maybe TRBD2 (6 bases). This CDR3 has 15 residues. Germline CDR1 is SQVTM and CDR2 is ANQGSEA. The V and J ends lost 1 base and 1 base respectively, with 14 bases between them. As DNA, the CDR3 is TGCAGCGTTGAAGTATCGAGCGGGCTTTCCTACGAGCAGTACTTC. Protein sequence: CSVEVSSGLSYEQYF.

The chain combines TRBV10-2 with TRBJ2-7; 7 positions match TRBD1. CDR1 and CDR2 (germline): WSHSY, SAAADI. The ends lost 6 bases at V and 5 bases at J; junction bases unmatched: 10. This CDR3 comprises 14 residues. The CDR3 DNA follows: TGCGCCAGCAGGGCAACAGGGGTAGAGAACGAGCAGTACTTC. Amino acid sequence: CASRATGVENEQYF.

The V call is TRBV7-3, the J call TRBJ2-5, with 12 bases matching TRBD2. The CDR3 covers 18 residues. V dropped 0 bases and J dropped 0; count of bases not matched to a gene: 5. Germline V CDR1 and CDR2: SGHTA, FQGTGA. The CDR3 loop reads CASSLTGLAGDYQETQYF. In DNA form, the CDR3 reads TGTGCCAGCAGCTTAACGGGACTAGCGGGCGATTACCAAGAGACCCAGTACTTC.

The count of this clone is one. Here the CDR3 reads CASSDLWYQTDTQYF. CDR3 DNA: TGTGCCAGCAGTGATTTGTGGTATCAGACAGATACGCAGTATTTT. The chain is built from TRBV6-1 and TRBJ2-3, with D unresolved. Trimming shortened V by 3 bases and J by 3 bases, and 13 bases separated the two germline ends. Germline V lookup: CDR1 MNHNS, CDR2 SASEGT. This CDR3 contains 15 residues.

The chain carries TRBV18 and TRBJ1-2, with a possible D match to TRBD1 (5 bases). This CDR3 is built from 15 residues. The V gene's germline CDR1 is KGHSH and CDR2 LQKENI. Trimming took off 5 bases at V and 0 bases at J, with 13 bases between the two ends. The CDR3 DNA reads TGTGCCAGCTCATTCGGGGCCTCAGCTAACTATGGCTACACCTTC. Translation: CASSFGASANYGYTF.

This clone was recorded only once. For the CDR3, the DNA is TGCGCCAGCAGCTCAGGACTAGACTTAGCCAAAAACATTCAGTACTTC. It codes for CASSSGLDLAKNIQYF. The V call is TRBV5-1, the J call TRBJ2-4, with 7 bases fitting TRBD2. CDR1 is SGHRS and CDR2 is YFSETQ in the germline V gene. J gave up 0 bases and V 3 bases, and 6 bases lay outside the gene matches. The CDR3 runs to 16 residues.

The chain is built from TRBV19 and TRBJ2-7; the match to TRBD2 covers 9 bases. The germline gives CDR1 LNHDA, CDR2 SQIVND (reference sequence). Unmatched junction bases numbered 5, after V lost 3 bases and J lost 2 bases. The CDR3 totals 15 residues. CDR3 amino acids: CASSITSGLTYEQYF. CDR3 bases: TGTGCCAGTAGTATTACTAGCGGGCTTACCTACGAGCAGTACTTC.

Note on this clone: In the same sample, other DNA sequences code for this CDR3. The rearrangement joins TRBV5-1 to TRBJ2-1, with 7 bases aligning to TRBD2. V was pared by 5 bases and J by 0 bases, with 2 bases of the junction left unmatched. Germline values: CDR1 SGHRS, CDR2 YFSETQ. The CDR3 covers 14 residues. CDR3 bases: TGCGCCAGCAGTAGCGGGTCCTCCTACAATGAGCAGTTCTTC. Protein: CASSSGSSYNEQFF.

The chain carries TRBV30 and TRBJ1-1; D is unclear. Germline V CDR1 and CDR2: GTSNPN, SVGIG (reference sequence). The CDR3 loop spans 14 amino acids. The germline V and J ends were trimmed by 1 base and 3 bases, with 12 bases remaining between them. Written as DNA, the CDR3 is TGTGCCTGGAGTGGGAATTTAGTGGACACTGAAGCTTTCTTT. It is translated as CAWSGNLVDTEAFF.

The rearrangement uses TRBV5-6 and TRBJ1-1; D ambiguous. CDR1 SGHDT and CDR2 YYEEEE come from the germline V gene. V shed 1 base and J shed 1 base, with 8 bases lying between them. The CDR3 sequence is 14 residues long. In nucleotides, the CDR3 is TGTGCCAGCAGCTTGATCGGCAGGAACACTGAAGCTTTCTTT. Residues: CASSLIGRNTEAFF.

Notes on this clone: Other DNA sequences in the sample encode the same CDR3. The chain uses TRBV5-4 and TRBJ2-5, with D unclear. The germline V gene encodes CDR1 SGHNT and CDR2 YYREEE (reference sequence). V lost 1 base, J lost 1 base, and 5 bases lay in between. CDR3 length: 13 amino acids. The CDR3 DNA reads TGTGCCAGCAGCTTGCCAGGCCAAGAGACCCAGTACTTC. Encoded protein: CASSLPGQETQYF.

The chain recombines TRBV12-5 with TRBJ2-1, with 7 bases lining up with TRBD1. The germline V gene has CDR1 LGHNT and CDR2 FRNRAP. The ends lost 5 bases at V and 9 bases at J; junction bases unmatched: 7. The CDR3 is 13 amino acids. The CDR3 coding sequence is TGTGCTAGTGGTCTTCGACAGGGTACTGAGCAGTTCTTC. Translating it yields CASGLRQGTEQFF.